The rows below give T cell receptor beta chains drawn from one sample of a study of blood T cell repertoires in COVID-19. TCRdb keeps only in-frame clones here, not all; method: immunoSEQ multiplex PCR. The repertoire holds over 250,000 clones, with 65% to 90% as singletons. Sequenced input: peripheral blood. The receptors derive from a human donor in a cohort sampled during active COVID-19. CDR3s include the opening cysteine and the closing phenylalanine or tryptophan. D genes are given only for firm matches. Clone sizes are given selectively: once, few, many, or a class where the clone is expanded.

D gene,V gene,J gene,clone size,CDR3 protein,CDR3 DNA
NA,TRBV7-2,TRBJ2-3,few,CASSLLPYADTQYF,TGTGCCAGCAGCTTACTTCCCTACGCCGATACGCAGTATTTT
NA,TRBV19,TRBJ1-5,NA,CASSDRVPNQPQHF,TGTGCCAGTAGTGATCGGGTACCCAATCAGCCCCAGCATTTT
TRBD1,TRBV27,TRBJ2-5,NA,CASSRDRGETQYF,TGTGCCAGCAGTAGAGACAGGGGAGAGACCCAGTACTTC
NA,TRBV5-5,TRBJ2-1,NA,CASSLGQEYNEQFF,TGTGCCAGCAGCTTGGGACAGGAGTACAATGAGCAGTTCTTC
NA,TRBV6-5,TRBJ1-1,NA,CASTHGGTNTEAFF,TGTGCCAGCACCCACGGGGGGACGAACACTGAAGCTTTCTTT
NA,TRBV19,TRBJ1-4,NA,CASSLQGFGEKLFF,TGTGCCAGTAGTTTGCAGGGGTTCGGTGAAAAACTGTTTTTT
TRBD2,TRBV6-1,TRBJ2-7,few,CASSVELAGASYEQYF,TGTGCCAGCAGTGTCGAACTAGCGGGAGCTTCCTACGAGCAGTACTTC
NA,TRBV18,TRBJ2-3,NA,CASSLNLGRSTDTQYF,TGTGCCAGCTCACTAAACCTGGGCAGAAGCACAGATACGCAGTATTTT
NA,TRBV2,TRBJ2-1,NA,CASSSSLSYNEQFF,TGTGCCAGCAGTAGCTCCCTCTCCTACAATGAGCAGTTCTTC
TRBD1,TRBV10-3,TRBJ1-2,NA,CAIKGTGRYYGYTF,TGTGCCATCAAAGGGACAGGCAGATATTATGGCTACACCTTC
TRBD2,TRBV7-2,TRBJ2-2,once,CASSLYQLVAGDTGELFF,TGTGCCAGCAGCCTATACCAACTAGTAGCGGGAGACACCGGGGAGCTGTTTTTT
NA,TRBV3-1/TRBV3-2,TRBJ1-3,NA,CASSPLDRLRGNTIYF,TGTGCCAGCAGCCCCCTTGACAGGCTGCGTGGAAACACCATATATTTT
TRBD2,TRBV11-2,TRBJ2-2,few,CASSLGLAGTGELFF,TGTGCCAGCAGCTTGGGACTAGCGGGTACCGGGGAGCTGTTTTTT
NA,TRBV7-2,TRBJ1-3,once,CASRSYSGNTIYF,TGTGCCAGCCGTTCCTACTCTGGAAACACCATATATTTT
NA,TRBV2,TRBJ2-5,NA,CASRGLVATETQYF,TGTGCCAGCAGGGGTCTAGTAGCGACCGAGACCCAGTACTTC
NA,TRBV9,TRBJ1-6,once,CASSETGNSPLHF,TGTGCCAGCAGTGAAACAGGGAATTCACCCCTCCACTTT
TRBD1,TRBV6-1,TRBJ1-2,NA,CASSELTGGGDGYTF,TGTGCCAGCAGTGAATTAACAGGGGGCGGGGATGGCTACACCTTC
NA,TRBV6-6,TRBJ1-1,NA,CASAVSSEAFF,TGTGCCAGTGCCGTTAGCTCTGAAGCTTTCTTT
TRBD2,TRBV7-2,TRBJ2-1,once,CASSLANLIRLAGYNEQFF,TGTGCCAGCAGCTTAGCGAATCTGATACGGCTAGCGGGTTACAATGAGCAGTTCTTC
NA,TRBV7-2,TRBJ1-1,NA,CASSTTQGSPEAFF,TGTGCCAGCAGCACGACTCAGGGGAGCCCTGAAGCTTTCTTT
TRBD2,TRBV18,TRBJ2-5,NA,CASSPLSGIETQYF,TGTGCCAGCTCACCTCTAAGCGGGATAGAGACCCAGTACTTC
TRBD2,TRBV5-1,TRBJ2-5,NA,CASSLGLAGGTQLGSQYF,TGCGCCAGCAGCTTAGGACTAGCGGGAGGGACACAGCTCGGGTCCCAGTACTTC
NA,TRBV7-2,TRBJ1-5,NA,CASSLRAGGNQPQHF,TGTGCCAGCAGCTTGAGGGCCGGTGGGAATCAGCCCCAGCATTTT
TRBD1,TRBV3-1/TRBV3-2,TRBJ1-6,NA,CASSASGTGGHSPLHF,TGTGCCAGCAGCGCCTCGGGGACAGGGGGCCATTCACCCCTCCACTTT
NA,TRBV20-1,TRBJ1-2,NA,CSAKGANGYTF,TGCAGTGCTAAAGGGGCGAATGGCTACACCTTC
TRBD2,TRBV28,TRBJ2-3,NA,CASRKKLAGAYTQYF,TGTGCCAGCAGGAAAAAACTAGCGGGAGCGTATACGCAGTATTTT
NA,TRBV5-6,TRBJ2-7,NA,CASSPGQTPYEQYF,TGTGCCAGCAGCCCAGGACAGACCCCCTACGAGCAGTACTTC
NA,TRBV11-2,TRBJ2-1,NA,CASSPGGPGNNEQFF,TGTGCCAGCAGCCCAGGAGGTCCAGGTAACAATGAGCAGTTCTTC
TRBD2,TRBV30,TRBJ2-1,once,CAWSAGLAGGTSYNEQFF,TGTGCCTGGAGTGCGGGACTAGCGGGAGGGACCTCCTACAATGAGCAGTTCTTC
TRBD1,TRBV6-5,TRBJ2-7,NA,CASSLDRGLYEQYF,TGTGCCAGCAGCTTAGACAGGGGGCTCTACGAGCAGTACTTC
NA,TRBV29-1,TRBJ2-7,few,CSVEDAQSYEQYF,TGCAGCGTTGAAGATGCACAGTCCTACGAGCAGTACTTC
NA,TRBV5-6,TRBJ2-7,NA,CASSSTGDYEQYF,TGTGCCAGCAGCTCCACAGGAGACTACGAGCAGTACTTC
NA,TRBV10-3,TRBJ1-1,NA,CAISESPSWNTEAFF,TGTGCCATCAGTGAGTCCCCAAGCTGGAACACTGAAGCTTTCTTT
TRBD2,TRBV7-6,TRBJ2-7,NA,CASNDTPRTSGYEQYF,TGTGCCAGCAACGATACCCCCCGGACTAGCGGTTACGAGCAGTACTTC
TRBD2,TRBV10-3,TRBJ2-5,NA,CAISEFRLAGEAQYF,TGTGCCATCAGTGAGTTTAGGCTAGCGGGGGAGGCCCAGTACTTC
NA,TRBV6-5,TRBJ1-1,NA,CASSYSQGTEAFF,TGTGCCAGCAGTTACTCGCAGGGTACTGAAGCTTTCTTT
TRBD2,TRBV23-1,TRBJ2-7,NA,CASSHPPPPGTTSYEQYF,TGCGCCAGCAGTCACCCACCACCCCCCGGGACTACGTCCTACGAGCAGTACTTC
TRBD2,TRBV14,TRBJ2-1,NA,CASSQVGRAQFF,TGTGCCAGCAGCCAAGTCGGGAGGGCACAGTTCTTC
NA,TRBV28,TRBJ2-4,once,CASSPGRDLAKNIQYF,TGTGCCAGCAGCCCAGGGCGGGACCTAGCCAAAAACATTCAGTACTTC
NA,TRBV30,TRBJ2-1,NA,CAWRTQGDNEQFF,TGTGCCTGGAGGACTCAAGGAGACAATGAGCAGTTCTTC
NA,TRBV18,TRBJ1-5,NA,CASSPNRQLNQPQHF,TGTGCCAGCTCACCTAACCGACAGCTAAATCAGCCCCAGCATTTT
NA,TRBV11-2,TRBJ1-6,NA,CASSRYRDNSPLHF,TGTGCCAGCAGCCGGTACAGAGATAATTCACCCCTCCACTTT
TRBD1,TRBV28,TRBJ2-1,NA,CASSPLGQGAYNEQFF,TGTGCCAGCAGTCCGCTCGGACAGGGGGCCTACAATGAGCAGTTCTTC
NA,TRBV2,TRBJ1-2,NA,CASSQTDYGYTF,TGTGCCAGCAGTCAAACAGACTATGGCTACACCTTC
TRBD2,TRBV13,TRBJ2-3,NA,CASSLQSGRAHTQYF,TGTGCCAGCAGTTTACAGAGCGGGAGGGCCCATACGCAGTATTTT
TRBD2,TRBV5-4,TRBJ2-7,few,CASSLGGLAGLYEQYF,TGTGCCAGCAGCTTGGGGGGACTAGCGGGGTTATACGAGCAGTACTTC
NA,TRBV2,TRBJ2-3,NA,CASSEGFYQGTDTQYF,TGTGCCAGCAGTGAAGGGTTCTACCAGGGCACAGATACGCAGTATTTT
NA,TRBV14,TRBJ2-3,once,CASSQGLRGTQYF,TGTGCCAGCAGCCAAGGACTCCGGGGTACGCAGTATTTT
TRBD1,TRBV28,TRBJ1-5,once,CASTSGQGGFSNQPQHF,TGTGCCAGCACTTCCGGACAGGGAGGCTTTAGCAATCAGCCCCAGCATTTT
NA,TRBV28,TRBJ1-5,NA,CATEWGDQPQHF,TGTGCGACCGAGTGGGGGGATCAGCCCCAGCATTTT
NA,TRBV3-1/TRBV3-2,TRBJ1-3,NA,CASSQVRGSGNTIYF,TGTGCCAGCAGCCAAGTCCGGGGCTCTGGAAACACCATATATTTT
NA,TRBV6-1,TRBJ1-1,NA,CASSEVRNTEAFF,TGTGCCAGCAGTGAAGTCAGGAACACTGAAGCTTTCTTT
TRBD1,TRBV27,TRBJ1-2,NA,CASSPRGQGVDYGYTF,TGTGCCAGCAGTCCCCGCGGACAGGGGGTAGACTATGGCTACACCTTC
NA,TRBV2,TRBJ2-3,NA,CASSAGYTDTQYF,TGTGCCAGCAGTGCAGGGTACACAGATACGCAGTATTTT
TRBD2,TRBV27,TRBJ2-1,NA,CASSRGTGYNEQFF,TGTGCCAGCTCGCGGGGGACGGGTTACAATGAGCAGTTCTTC
NA,TRBV21-1,TRBJ2-3,NA,CASSKGSTSGDLDTQYF,TGTGCCAGCAGCAAAGGGTCGACTAGCGGGGACCTCGATACGCAGTATTTT
NA,TRBV5-1,TRBJ1-2,NA,CASSPQAYYRDPPNYGYTF,TGCGCCAGCAGCCCCCAGGCTTACTACAGGGACCCTCCTAACTATGGCTACACCTTC
NA,TRBV6-6,TRBJ2-5,few,CASTLLGLTNKETQYF,TGTGCCAGCACCCTATTAGGTCTTACTAATAAAGAGACCCAGTACTTC
NA,TRBV5-1,TRBJ1-4,NA,CASMTGAIATNEKLFF,TGCGCCAGCATGACAGGAGCCATTGCAACTAATGAAAAACTGTTTTTT
TRBD1,TRBV2,TRBJ1-5,NA,CASSWGTANQPQHF,TGTGCCAGCAGTTGGGGGACAGCAAATCAGCCCCAGCATTTT